The rows below give T cell receptor beta chains drawn from one sample of a study of technical replicates of blood from a handful of donors. Some clones are missing from TCRdb's copy, which holds only in-frame ones; the method was immunoSEQ multiplex PCR. The sample has 55,000 to 70,000 clones; roughly 91% are singletons. Material for sequencing was PBMCs. The receptors shown here come from a human donor in good health. Some clones in this sample may be carry-over from other donors' samples. Both conserved end residues are trimmed from each CDR3. D genes are given only for firm matches.

d_call: TRBD1; v_call: TRBV7-2; j_call: TRBJ2-2; cdr3_aa: ASSYPTGPATGELF
d_call: TRBD1; v_call: TRBV4-2; j_call: TRBJ1-1; cdr3_aa: ASSQDRTGVTEAF
d_call: NA; v_call: TRBV4-3; j_call: TRBJ2-7; cdr3_aa: ASSPKVAANYEQY
d_call: NA; v_call: TRBV4-1; j_call: TRBJ2-1; cdr3_aa: ASSRSPVNEQF
d_call: TRBD1; v_call: TRBV27; j_call: TRBJ1-6; cdr3_aa: ATRRGYSPLH
d_call: NA; v_call: TRBV18; j_call: TRBJ1-1; cdr3_aa: ASSPSGGTEAF
d_call: TRBD1; v_call: TRBV5-4; j_call: TRBJ1-2; cdr3_aa: ASSLEGGGYGYT
d_call: NA; v_call: TRBV6-5; j_call: TRBJ2-1; cdr3_aa: ASSYSGIAAYNEQF
d_call: NA; v_call: TRBV4-2; j_call: TRBJ2-7; cdr3_aa: ASSQDTEQY
d_call: TRBD1; v_call: TRBV10-3; j_call: TRBJ1-6; cdr3_aa: AISESEQGNSPLH
d_call: NA; v_call: TRBV2; j_call: TRBJ2-7; cdr3_aa: ASSGHIIPYEQY
d_call: TRBD2; v_call: TRBV4-2; j_call: TRBJ2-1; cdr3_aa: ASSQKTSGGEQF
d_call: NA; v_call: TRBV5-5; j_call: TRBJ2-1; cdr3_aa: ASSLGVPYNEQF
d_call: TRBD1; v_call: TRBV6-5; j_call: TRBJ1-6; cdr3_aa: ASSQTGNSPLH
d_call: TRBD2; v_call: TRBV29-1; j_call: TRBJ2-3; cdr3_aa: SARPLLAGDWDTQY
d_call: NA; v_call: TRBV7-6; j_call: TRBJ2-5; cdr3_aa: ASSLSGRAETQY
d_call: TRBD2; v_call: TRBV7-9; j_call: TRBJ2-5; cdr3_aa: ASILSGLSGGRGETQY
d_call: NA; v_call: TRBV2; j_call: TRBJ2-7; cdr3_aa: ASRGGLPREQY
d_call: TRBD2; v_call: TRBV25-1; j_call: TRBJ2-7; cdr3_aa: ASSDLSGTSGRYEQY
d_call: NA; v_call: TRBV7-9; j_call: TRBJ1-5; cdr3_aa: ASSGGQDNQPQH
d_call: NA; v_call: TRBV29-1; j_call: TRBJ2-7; cdr3_aa: SPPGASFSNEQY
d_call: TRBD1; v_call: TRBV19; j_call: TRBJ1-5; cdr3_aa: ASSGTGGMQPQH
d_call: TRBD2; v_call: TRBV2; j_call: TRBJ2-1; cdr3_aa: ASAGTSGTSSYNEQF
d_call: NA; v_call: TRBV6-4; j_call: TRBJ2-7; cdr3_aa: ASSVGPGDSYEQY
d_call: NA; v_call: TRBV2; j_call: TRBJ1-3; cdr3_aa: ASSASRYSGNTIY
d_call: TRBD2; v_call: TRBV4-1; j_call: TRBJ2-3; cdr3_aa: ASRLAPFTDTQY
d_call: NA; v_call: TRBV4-3; j_call: TRBJ1-2; cdr3_aa: ASSQQGPLRPTFT
d_call: TRBD1; v_call: TRBV6-5; j_call: TRBJ2-4; cdr3_aa: ASRGQGKNIQY